This T cell receptor beta chain was identified during a study of blood T cells in healthy people across ages. General study findings and limits: A strong correlation was found between TCR beta diversity and the percentage of naive T cells. It was the long-lived donors that had more naive CD4+ cells and higher diversity than aged donors.

CDR1 is SEHNR, CDR2 FQNEAQ, per germline (reference sequence). V was cut by 5 bases and J by 5 bases, with 14 bases left in between. This CDR3 region has 14 residues. Combining a sample-barcoded 5' primer with a J-beta primer mix, a second PCR ran for roughly 7 to 12 cycles. TCRdb passed the 5' RACE reads through MiXCR, listing each CDR3 protein once. Counted here are around 900,000 distinct CDR3 sequences, 51% occurring once; the ten biggest clones make up over 20%. A few counts support this clonotype. Its target is unknown. The chain has TRBV7-9 and TRBJ2-3, with D perhaps matching TRBD2 (6 bases). The sample was blood. This receptor was obtained from a woman in her fifties or sixties in good health. The CDR3 sequence: CASSPRLVKDTQYF. The DNA for the CDR3 is TGTGCCAGCAGCCCCCGACTAGTGAAAGATACGCAGTATTTT.